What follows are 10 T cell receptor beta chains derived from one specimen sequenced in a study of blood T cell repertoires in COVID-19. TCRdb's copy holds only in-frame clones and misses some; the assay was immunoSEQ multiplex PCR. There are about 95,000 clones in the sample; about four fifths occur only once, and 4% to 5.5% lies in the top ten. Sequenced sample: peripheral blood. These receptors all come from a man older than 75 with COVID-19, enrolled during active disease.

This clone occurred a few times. CDR3 sequence (DNA): TGTGCCAGCAGCCGCGGGGGACTCTCCTACGAGCAGTACTTC. Protein product: CASSRGGLSYEQYF. This chain joins TRBV11-2 and TRBJ2-7, with 7 bases that match TRBD2. This CDR3 comprises 14 residues. The junction had 4 bases not matched to a gene; V was cut back by 5 bases and J by 0 bases. Germline loops: CDR1 SGHAT, CDR2 FQNNGV.

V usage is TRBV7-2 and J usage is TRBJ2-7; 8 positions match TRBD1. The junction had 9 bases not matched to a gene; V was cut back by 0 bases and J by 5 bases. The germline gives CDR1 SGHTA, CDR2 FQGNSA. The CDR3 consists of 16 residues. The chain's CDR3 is CASSLAGRTGKDEQYF. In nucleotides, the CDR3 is TGTGCCAGCAGCTTAGCCGGCCGGACAGGGAAAGACGAGCAGTACTTC.

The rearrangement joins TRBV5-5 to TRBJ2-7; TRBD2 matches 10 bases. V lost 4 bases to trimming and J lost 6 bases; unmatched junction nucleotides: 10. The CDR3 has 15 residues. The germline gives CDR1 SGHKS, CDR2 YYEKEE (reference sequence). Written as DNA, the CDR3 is TGTGCCAGCAGCCACCTTTCTAGCGGGGGCCGCGAGCAGTACTTC. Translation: CASSHLSSGGREQYF.

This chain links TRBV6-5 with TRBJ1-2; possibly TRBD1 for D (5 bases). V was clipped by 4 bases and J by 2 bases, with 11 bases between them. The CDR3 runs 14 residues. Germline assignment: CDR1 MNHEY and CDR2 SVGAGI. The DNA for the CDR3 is TGTGCCAGCAGTTCCGGGGGACGGAACTATGGCTACACCTTC. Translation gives CASSSGGRNYGYTF.

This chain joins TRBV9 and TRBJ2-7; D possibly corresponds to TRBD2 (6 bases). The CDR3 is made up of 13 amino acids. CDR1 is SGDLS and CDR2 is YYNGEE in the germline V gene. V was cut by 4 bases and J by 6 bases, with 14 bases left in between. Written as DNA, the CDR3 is TGTGCCAGCAGCACGCGGACTAACGGCGAGCAGTACTTC. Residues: CASSTRTNGEQYF.

The CDR3 bases are TGTGCCAGCAGCCCCCGCGGGGGACGGACGAACACTGAAGCTTTCTTT. Protein product: CASSPRGGRTNTEAFF. The chain employs TRBV7-9 and TRBJ1-1; TRBD1 might be the D (5 bases). Trimming removed 5 bases at V and 1 base at J, with 17 bases between. Per the germline V gene, CDR1 is SEHNR and CDR2 is FQNEAQ (reference sequence). This CDR3 is built from 16 residues.

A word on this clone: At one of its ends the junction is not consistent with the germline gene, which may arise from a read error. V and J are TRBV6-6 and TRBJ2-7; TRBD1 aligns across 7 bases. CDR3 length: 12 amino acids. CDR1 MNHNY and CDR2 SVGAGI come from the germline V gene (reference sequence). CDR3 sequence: CASRLATGVGVF. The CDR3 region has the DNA TGTGCCAGCAGACTGGCTACAGGGGTTGGAGTGTTC.

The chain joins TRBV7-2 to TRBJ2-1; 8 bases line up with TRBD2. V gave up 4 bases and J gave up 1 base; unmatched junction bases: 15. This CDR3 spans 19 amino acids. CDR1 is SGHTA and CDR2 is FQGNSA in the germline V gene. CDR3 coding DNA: TGTGCCAGCAGCTGGTGGGTGATAGCGGGGACCGATTCCTACAATGAGCAGTTCTTC. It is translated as CASSWWVIAGTDSYNEQFF.

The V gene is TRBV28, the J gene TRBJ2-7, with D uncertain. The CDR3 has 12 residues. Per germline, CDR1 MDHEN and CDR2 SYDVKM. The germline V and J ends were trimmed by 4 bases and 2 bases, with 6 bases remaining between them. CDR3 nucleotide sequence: TGTGCCAGCAGTTACAGTCCCTACGAGCAGTACTTC. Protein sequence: CASSYSPYEQYF.

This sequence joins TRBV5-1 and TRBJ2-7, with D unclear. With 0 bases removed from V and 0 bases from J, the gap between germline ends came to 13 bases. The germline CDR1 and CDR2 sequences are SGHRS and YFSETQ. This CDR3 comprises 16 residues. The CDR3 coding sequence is TGCGCCAGCAGCTTGGTTGTCAGGTCGAGCTCCTACGAGCAGTACTTC. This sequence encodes CASSLVVRSSSYEQYF. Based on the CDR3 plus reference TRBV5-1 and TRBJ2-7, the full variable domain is KAGVTQTPRYLIKTRGQQVTLSCSPISGHRSVSWYQQTPGQGLQFLFEYFSETQRNKGNFPGRFSGRQFSNSRSEMNVSTLELGDSALYLCASSLVVRSSSYEQYFGPGTRLTVT.